A selection of T cell receptor beta chains follows, all from one sample in a study of CD8+ T cells in alopecia areata. Profiled with immunoSEQ multiplex PCR; TCRdb holds only in-frame clones, not every one. The table includes a few hundred thousand clones, around two fifths detected once. The specimen was CD4+ T cells sorted from blood, collected between weeks 30 and 35, from a patient treated with tofacitinib. These receptors all come from a human donor with alopecia areata. Each CDR3 is given with its conserved first and last residue. The D gene is left open where the match is weak. The size of a clone is reported for some rows only, either as once, few or many, or as a class for expanded clones.

j_call d_call clone_size v_call cdr3_aa cdr3_nt
TRBJ2-1 NA NA TRBV19 CASSPARGSNEQFF TGTGCCAGTAGCCCCGCTAGAGGGAGCAATGAGCAGTTCTTC
TRBJ2-5 NA few TRBV2 CASSARLSYQETQYF TGTGCCAGCAGCGCCCGCCTTAGCTACCAAGAGACCCAGTACTTC
TRBJ1-5 NA few TRBV19 CASSSGLGQPQHF TGTGCCAGTAGTTCGGGCTTAGGACAGCCCCAGCATTTT
TRBJ2-3 NA NA TRBV14 CASSHTWNTQYF TGTGCCAGCAGCCATACATGGAATACGCAGTATTTT
TRBJ1-2 TRBD1 once TRBV5-4 CASSPDRGIGYTF TGTGCCAGCAGCCCGGACAGGGGGATTGGCTACACCTTC
TRBJ2-1 NA NA TRBV19 CASTQLSGTGYNEQFF TGTGCCAGTACCCAATTATCCGGGACCGGCTACAATGAGCAGTTCTTC
TRBJ2-1 TRBD2 NA TRBV4-2 CASSQVMVLAGVNNEQFF TGTGCCAGCAGCCAAGTGATGGTTCTAGCGGGGGTCAACAATGAGCAGTTCTTC
TRBJ1-3 TRBD1 few TRBV5-1 CASSYRDRRSGNTIYF TGCGCCAGCAGCTACCGGGACAGACGATCTGGAAACACCATATATTTT
TRBJ2-1 NA few TRBV7-3 CASSPRGASLYNEQFF TGTGCCAGCAGTCCTCGGGGAGCGAGCTTGTACAATGAGCAGTTCTTC
TRBJ1-6 NA NA TRBV6-5 CASTPLRGGDSPLHF TGTGCCAGCACCCCCTTAAGGGGTGGAGATTCACCCCTCCACTTT
TRBJ2-5 TRBD2 NA TRBV20-1 CGGTSGETQYF TGCGGGGGGACTAGCGGGGAGACCCAGTACTTC
TRBJ1-4 NA NA TRBV6-5 CASSRDGEKLFF TGTGCCAGCTCCAGGGATGGAGAAAAACTGTTTTTT
TRBJ2-6 TRBD2 NA TRBV4-1 CASSPVAGGRSGANVLTF TGCGCCAGCAGCCCCGTAGCGGGGGGGCGTTCTGGGGCCAACGTCCTGACTTTC
TRBJ1-2 NA once TRBV2 CASSEALRKLGYTF TGTGCCAGCAGTGAAGCGCTTAGGAAATTAGGCTACACCTTC
TRBJ1-2 NA NA TRBV29-1 CSVETGPIANYGYTF TGCAGCGTTGAAACAGGGCCTATTGCTAACTATGGCTACACCTTC
TRBJ2-3 TRBD2 NA TRBV5-8 CASSLSLLALPTDTQYF TGTGCCAGCAGCTTGAGCTTACTAGCGCTACCCACAGATACGCAGTATTTT
TRBJ2-7 NA few TRBV7-2 CASSLFGREQYF TGTGCCAGCAGCCTCTTCGGAAGGGAGCAGTACTTC
TRBJ2-7 NA NA TRBV30 CAWSVNPSYEQYF TGTGCCTGGAGTGTTAACCCCTCCTACGAGCAGTACTTC
TRBJ1-1 TRBD1 NA TRBV7-2 CASSLDRGKTEAFF TGTGCCAGCAGCTTGGACAGGGGAAAAACTGAAGCTTTCTTT
TRBJ2-3 NA few TRBV18 CASSPPSTDTQYF TGTGCCAGCTCACCCCCAAGCACAGATACGCAGTATTTT
TRBJ1-5 TRBD1 once TRBV6-6 CASSDRGHQPQHF TGTGCCAGCAGTGACAGGGGGCATCAGCCCCAGCATTTT
TRBJ1-2 NA NA TRBV4-2 CASSQAVGQGAYGYTF TGTGCCAGCAGCCAAGCCGTGGGGCAGGGAGCCTATGGCTACACCTTC
TRBJ2-4 NA few TRBV5-1 CASSLYSGQLKNIQYF TGCGCCAGCAGCCTTTACTCGGGACAATTGAAAAACATTCAGTACTTC
TRBJ1-1 NA NA TRBV2 CASSEQSGTYTEAFF TGTGCCAGCAGCGAGCAGAGCGGGACCTACACTGAAGCTTTCTTT
TRBJ1-4 NA NA TRBV18 CASSPPGQDEKLFF TGTGCCAGCTCACCACCGGGGCAAGATGAAAAACTGTTTTTT
TRBJ2-3 TRBD2 few TRBV5-6 CASSLYVAGLADTQYF TGTGCCAGCAGCTTGTATGTAGCGGGACTGGCAGATACGCAGTATTTT
TRBJ1-5 NA NA TRBV7-2 CASSSPVMKAQHF TGTGCCAGCAGCTCCCCCGTTATGAAAGCCCAGCATTTT
TRBJ2-5 NA NA TRBV5-4 CASSKQAGNQETQYF TGTGCCAGCAGTAAGCAGGCGGGGAACCAAGAGACCCAGTACTTC
TRBJ2-2 NA few TRBV14 CASSRLAGNPNVGELFF TGTGCCAGCAGCCGACTCGCCGGGAACCCGAACGTCGGGGAGCTGTTTTTT
TRBJ1-6 TRBD1 NA TRBV29-1 CSAGQGRSSPLHF TGCAGCGCCGGACAGGGTAGGAGTTCACCCCTCCACTTT
TRBJ2-1 NA NA TRBV6-5 CASSQRLSSYNEQFF TGTGCCAGCAGCCAGAGACTCAGCTCCTACAATGAGCAGTTCTTC
TRBJ1-4 NA NA TRBV6-4 CASSDSFVRYGEKLFF TGTGCCAGCAGTGACTCTTTCGTTAGGTACGGCGAAAAACTGTTTTTT
TRBJ1-1 NA NA TRBV2 CASSGGTLEAFF TGTGCCAGCAGTGGTGGGACACTCGAAGCTTTCTTT
TRBJ2-4 NA few TRBV29-1 CSVGAGENIQYF TGCAGCGTTGGGGCAGGGGAAAACATTCAGTACTTC
TRBJ1-4 TRBD1 NA TRBV2 CASRPTGGEKLFF TGTGCCAGCCGACCAACAGGGGGGGAAAAACTGTTTTTT
TRBJ1-5 TRBD1 few TRBV18 CASSPGQGAQPQHF TGTGCCAGCTCACCCGGACAGGGGGCTCAGCCCCAGCATTTT
TRBJ2-6 TRBD1 few TRBV5-1 CASMTGISGANVLTF TGCGCCAGCATGACAGGGATCTCTGGGGCCAACGTCCTGACTTTC
TRBJ1-1 NA NA TRBV9 CASSPGLNTEAFF TGTGCCAGCAGCCCCGGCCTGAACACTGAAGCTTTCTTT
TRBJ2-3 TRBD2 NA TRBV29-1 CSVEPVVAGATDTQYF TGCAGCGTTGAACCCGTCGTAGCGGGGGCCACAGATACGCAGTATTTT
TRBJ2-3 TRBD1 NA TRBV5-4 CASSLGGTVTITDTQYF TGTGCCAGCAGCTTGGGAGGGACAGTTACGATCACAGATACGCAGTATTTT
TRBJ1-2 NA NA TRBV11-2 CASSSNRDIYTF TGTGCCAGCAGCTCTAACCGGGATATCTACACCTTC
TRBJ1-1 NA NA TRBV13 CASSFKVKRLNTEAFF TGTGCCAGCAGCTTTAAAGTTAAGCGACTGAACACTGAAGCTTTCTTT
TRBJ2-1 TRBD1 NA TRBV29-1 CSVVTGIPYNEQFF TGCAGCGTCGTGACAGGGATTCCGTACAATGAGCAGTTCTTC
TRBJ1-1 NA NA TRBV7-9 CASSSTEGGKAFF TGTGCCAGCAGCTCCACGGAGGGGGGGAAAGCTTTCTTT
TRBJ2-3 NA NA TRBV30 CAWGEARDTQYF TGTGCCTGGGGGGAAGCCAGAGATACGCAGTATTTT
TRBJ1-1 NA NA TRBV29-1 CSVDSNTEAFF TGCAGCGTCGACAGCAACACTGAAGCTTTCTTT
TRBJ2-3 NA NA TRBV29-1 CSVELRGGTDTQYF TGCAGCGTTGAATTGCGTGGAGGCACAGATACGCAGTATTTT
TRBJ2-3 NA NA TRBV29-1 CSLERGSTDTQYF TGCAGTCTAGAGAGGGGAAGCACAGATACGCAGTATTTT
TRBJ2-2 TRBD1 NA TRBV11-1 CASSTGQGYTGELFF TGTGCCAGCAGTACGGGACAGGGGTACACCGGGGAGCTGTTTTTT
TRBJ2-6 TRBD2 few TRBV10-2 CASSDSGLAGVSGANVLTF TGCGCCAGCAGTGACTCGGGACTAGCGGGAGTCTCTGGGGCCAACGTCCTGACTTTC
TRBJ2-2 NA NA TRBV2 CATRARINTGELFF TGTGCCACCCGGGCACGGATTAACACCGGGGAGCTGTTTTTT
TRBJ1-2 NA NA TRBV27 CASSRRPDFVGYTF TGTGCCAGCAGTCGGAGGCCGGACTTCGTGGGCTACACCTTC
TRBJ2-1 NA NA TRBV11-2 CASSLEGGLGQFF TGTGCCAGCAGCTTAGAAGGCGGGCTGGGGCAGTTCTTC
TRBJ1-2 TRBD1 once TRBV18 CASSRAMDRGRGSYGYTF TGTGCCAGCTCACGCGCTATGGACAGGGGACGAGGGTCATATGGCTACACCTTC
TRBJ2-7 TRBD2 NA TRBV4-1 CASSRGTSGRYEQYF TGCGCCAGCAGCCGAGGGACTAGCGGTCGCTACGAGCAGTACTTC
TRBJ2-1 NA few TRBV27 CASSFRSGASYNEQFF TGTGCCAGCAGTTTCCGGTCAGGGGCCTCCTACAATGAGCAGTTCTTC
TRBJ1-1 NA NA TRBV6-5 CASSYHTGPTEAFF TGTGCCAGCAGTTACCATACGGGTCCCACTGAAGCTTTCTTT
TRBJ1-6 NA NA TRBV2 CASSSDVGNSPLHF TGTGCCAGCAGTTCGGATGTAGGAAATTCACCCCTCCACTTT
TRBJ2-1 TRBD2 NA TRBV10-3 CAISPGLAGGPAYNEQFF TGTGCCATCAGTCCGGGACTAGCGGGGGGACCCGCCTACAATGAGCAGTTCTTC
TRBJ2-7 NA NA TRBV5-1 CASSSGSSTYEQYF TGCGCCAGCAGCTCGGGGTCCAGCACCTACGAGCAGTACTTC